One and the same sample provided the 21 T cell receptor beta chains below, sequenced in a study of T cells in localized non-small cell lung cancer. Repertoires were generated with immunoSEQ multiplex PCR, while TCRdb's copy carries only in-frame clones and drops some. The repertoire has more than 2,000 clones, more than 25% of them found once; the top ten carry 10%. The sequenced sample was normal lung tissue next to the tumor, obtained before any cancer treatment. All receptors derive from a man aged 40 to 70 with stage III lung adenocarcinoma.

This clone is medium-sized (0.01 to 0.1%) within its sample. This sequence joins TRBV6-8 and TRBJ1-1; 7 bases fit TRBD1. With 5 bases clipped from V and 4 bases from J, the junction kept 7 bases outside the gene matches. This CDR3 has 14 amino acids. Germline-derived CDR1 and CDR2 are MNHGY and SAAAGT. CDR3 in DNA: TGTGCCAGCAGTGCCCGGACAGGAGGCACTGAAGCTTTCTTT. This translates into CASSARTGGTEAFF.

This clone was observed a handful of times. The chain is built from TRBV1 and TRBJ1-2; the table gives TRBD1 as D, unverified against the DNA. TRBV1 is classified as a pseudogene. This CDR3 has 15 residues. CDR3 in DNA: TGCGCCAGCAGCCACAGGGACAGGGCAAACTATGGCTACACCTTC. Translation gives CASSHRDRANYGYTF.

The chain joins TRBV15 to TRBJ2-2; 8 positions match TRBD1. The J segment lost 7 bases and the V segment lost 3 bases, leaving 22 bases of the junction unmatched. The length of the CDR3 is 20 residues. Germline lookup yields CDR1 LNHNV and CDR2 YYDKDF (reference sequence). CDR3: CATSRPADGGTGLHNGELFF. The CDR3 nucleotides read TGTGCCACCAGCAGGCCGGCCGATGGCGGGACAGGACTGCACAACGGGGAGCTGTTTTTT.

This clone ranks as medium-sized. The genes are TRBV11-3 and TRBJ1-4; 9 bases are a match to TRBD1. CDR3 length equals 14 residues. The germline gives CDR1 SGHNT, CDR2 YENEEA. Trimming cost V 7 bases and J 8 bases; bases outside gene matches: 8. The CDR3 region is CASTGQGREEKLFF. The CDR3 DNA reads TGTGCCAGCACGGGACAGGGTCGAGAGGAAAAACTGTTTTTT.

By share, this clone counts as medium-sized. The chain couples TRBV11-3 to TRBJ1-1, with D maybe TRBD1 (5 bases). Germline CDR1 reads SGHNT; CDR2 reads YENEEA. The CDR3 spans 14 residues. Trimming took off 5 bases at V and 7 bases at J, with 17 bases between the two ends. The CDR3 spells CASSQGARAVEAFF. For the CDR3, the DNA is TGTGCCAGCAGCCAAGGGGCCCGGGCCGTTGAAGCTTTCTTT.

This clone appeared a few times. The chain couples TRBV11-3 to TRBJ2-7; no definite D call. V lost 3 bases to trimming and J lost 1 base, with 13 bases between them. The germline V gene has CDR1 SGHNT and CDR2 YENEEA. This CDR3 is 15 amino acids long. The CDR3 sequence is CASSLQSMGSYEQYF. CDR3 in DNA: TGTGCCAGCAGCTTGCAGAGCATGGGTTCCTACGAGCAGTACTTC.

The chain recombines TRBV2 with TRBJ1-6; 9 bases match TRBD1. V shed 7 bases and J 7 bases; nucleotides not matched to a gene: 8. This CDR3 has 15 amino acids. Germline V gene lookup returns CDR1 SNHLY and CDR2 FYNNEI. The CDR3: CASKSLDRGNSPLHF. The CDR3 DNA sequence: TGTGCCAGCAAGTCTTTGGACAGGGGCAATTCACCCCTCCACTTT. Drawing the rest from reference TRBV2 and TRBJ1-6, the complete variable domain is EPEVTQTPSHQVTQMGQEVILRCVPISNHLYFYWYRQILGQKVEFLVSFYNNEISEKSEIFDDQFSVERPDGSNFTLKIRSTKLEDSAMYFCASKSLDRGNSPLHFGNGTRLTVT.

This clone counts as medium-sized. The V gene is TRBV11-3, the J gene TRBJ2-6; unclear D gene. There are 15 residues in the CDR3. CDR1 is SGHNT, CDR2 YENEEA, per germline. Trimming removed 5 bases at V and 0 bases at J, with 8 bases between. CDR3 in amino acids: CASSQGSSGANVLTF. CDR3 nucleotide sequence: TGTGCCAGCAGCCAAGGCAGCTCTGGGGCCAACGTCCTGACTTTC.

The chain's CDR3 is CAWSHLGAANTGELFF. The CDR3 DNA reads TGTGCCTGGAGTCACTTAGGGGCCGCGAACACCGGGGAGCTGTTTTTT. The chain employs TRBV30 and TRBJ2-2, with D possibly matching TRBD1 (5 bases). Germline assignment: CDR1 GTSNPN and CDR2 SVGIG (reference sequence). This CDR3 is built from 16 residues. V dropped 2 bases and J dropped 0 bases, with 13 bases sitting between them.

Only a few counts were recorded for this clone. The chain links TRBV30 to TRBJ1-1, with D unclear. Germline assignment: CDR1 GTSNPN and CDR2 SVGIG (reference sequence). Trimming removed 4 bases at V and 0 bases at J, with 15 bases between. The CDR3 runs to 15 residues. The CDR3 nucleotides read TGTGCCTGGACTTCTAACATTTTCATGAACACTGAAGCTTTCTTT. Its translation is CAWTSNIFMNTEAFF.

The chain has TRBV29-1 and TRBJ2-3; TRBD1 matches 9 bases. The junction had 7 bases not matched to a gene; V was cut back by 6 bases and J by 3 bases. Germline V gene data show CDR1 as SQVTM and CDR2 as ANQGSEA. This CDR3 has 14 amino acids. The CDR3 sequence: CSVVTGGATDTQYF. The CDR3, as DNA: TGCAGCGTAGTTACAGGGGGCGCGACAGATACGCAGTATTTT.

The chain combines TRBV11-3 with TRBJ1-6; no clear D gene. Trimming took off 5 bases at V and 6 bases at J, with 11 bases between the two ends. The germline V gene encodes CDR1 SGHNT and CDR2 YENEEA. The CDR3 has 14 amino acids. In nucleotides, the CDR3 is TGTGCCAGCAGCGAACCCGGCGCTAATTCACCCCTCCACTTT. Its protein is CASSEPGANSPLHF.

A few counts support this clone. This chain joins TRBV6-8 and TRBJ2-3; unclear D gene. This CDR3 is 15 amino acids long. Trimming removed 2 bases at V and 5 bases at J, with 14 bases between. Germline CDR1 MNHGY, CDR2 SAAAGT. The CDR3 DNA follows: TGTGCCAGCAGTTACACCCTCGGTGGCCTAGATACGCAGTATTTT. Its translation: CASSYTLGGLDTQYF.

V usage is TRBV10-2 and J usage is TRBJ2-7; no firm D call. This CDR3 region has 16 residues. The germline gives CDR1 WSHSY, CDR2 SAAADI. The germline V and J ends were trimmed by 0 bases and 0 bases, with 12 bases remaining between them. The CDR3 coding sequence is TGCGCCAGCAGTGAGTCTTCCGGGCCCTACTCCTACGAGCAGTACTTC. It encodes CASSESSGPYSYEQYF.

Sample share makes this clone medium-sized. The chain employs TRBV6-8 and TRBJ2-5; D ambiguous. There are 16 residues in the CDR3. Germline V gene data show CDR1 as MNHGY and CDR2 as SAAAGT. The V end was cut by 7 bases, the J end by 4 bases, with 22 bases between. The CDR3 DNA reads as TGTGCCAGCACTCCCCCGGAAGCGCGGCCCTTAGAGACCCAGTACTTC. It is translated as CASTPPEARPLETQYF.

For the CDR3, the DNA is TGCGCCAGCAGCTTGGACACAGGGGGCAATGAGCAGTTCTTC. Its protein is CASSLDTGGNEQFF. The rearrangement links TRBV5-1 to TRBJ2-1, with 8 bases matching TRBD1. The CDR3 is 14 residues long. The V gene end was trimmed by 0 bases and the J gene end by 6 bases; junction bases not matched to a gene: 2. Germline V gives CDR1 SGHRS, CDR2 YFSETQ.

The V call is TRBV19, the J call TRBJ1-2; a weak D match, TRBD1 (5 bases). V was clipped by 8 bases and J by 5 bases, with 18 bases between them. The V gene's germline CDR1 is LNHDA and CDR2 SQIVND (reference sequence). CDR3 length: 14 amino acids. CDR3 sequence reads: CASLKGQVGYGYTF. CDR3 DNA: TGTGCCAGTCTGAAGGGGCAAGTCGGTTATGGCTACACCTTC.

V gene TRBV29-1 combines with J gene TRBJ2-3; D is undetermined. Trimming took off 3 bases at V and 2 bases at J, with 9 bases between the two ends. CDR1 SQVTM and CDR2 ANQGSEA come from the germline V gene. The length of the CDR3 is 13 residues. The CDR3 coding sequence is TGCAGCGTTGACGGGTGGCCCACAGATACGCAGTATTTT. Residues: CSVDGWPTDTQYF.

The chain employs TRBV6-8 and TRBJ1-3; tentatively, D is TRBD1 (5 bases). V was clipped by 5 bases and J by 0 bases, with 11 bases between them. The V gene's germline CDR1 is MNHGY and CDR2 SAAAGT. The CDR3 contains 15 residues. The CDR3 reads CASSIQGNSGNTIYF. CDR3 in DNA: TGTGCCAGCAGTATTCAGGGTAACTCTGGAAACACCATATATTTT.

This clone has more than one count but fewer than ten. The chain carries TRBV6-8 and TRBJ1-1; 8 nucleotides align to TRBD1. The germline V gene encodes CDR1 MNHGY and CDR2 SAAAGT. Losses at the gene ends were 2 bases for V and 0 bases for J; bases not matched to a gene: 2. The CDR3 has 15 residues. The CDR3 nucleotides read TGTGCCAGCAGTTACGGGGACAGGTTGAACACTGAAGCTTTCTTT. The encoded protein is CASSYGDRLNTEAFF.

This clone was seen a few times. V and J are TRBV11-3 and TRBJ2-5, with TRBD1 as a possible D gene (5 bases). Germline V gene sequence: CDR1 SGHNT, CDR2 YENEEA. This CDR3 comprises 14 residues. The germline V and J ends were trimmed by 2 bases and 4 bases, with 11 bases remaining between them. CDR3 protein: CASSLQGAGETQYF. DNA for the CDR3: TGTGCCAGCAGCTTACAAGGGGCAGGAGAGACCCAGTACTTC. Variable domain in full (rest from reference TRBV11-3 and TRBJ2-5): EAGVVQSPRYKIIEKKQPVAFWCNPISGHNTLYWYLQNLGQGPELLIRYENEEAVDDSQLPKDRFSAERLKGVDSTLKIQPAELGDSAVYLCASSLQGAGETQYFGPGTRLLVL.